A selection of T cell receptor beta chains follows, all from one sample in a study of cytomegalovirus exposure and HLA in healthy donors. The method was immunoSEQ multiplex PCR; TCRdb's version includes in-frame clones alone and lacks a portion of them. The table includes fewer than 140,000 clones, 88% detected once. The sequencing input was PBMCs. These receptor sequences come from a young woman in good health and CMV-seropositive. Both conserved end residues are part of each CDR3.

TRBJ1-5	TRBV19	CASRPTGTNQPQHF
TRBJ2-1	TRBV28	CASSHTTGNYDEQFF
TRBJ1-3	TRBV2	CASSGLKGTGGRDTIYF
TRBJ1-4	TRBV28	CASSLWKGGEEKLFF
TRBJ1-1	TRBV7-8	CASSTGQGKSEAFF
TRBJ1-1	TRBV19	CASSMSGNTEAFF
TRBJ2-1	TRBV6-6	CASRDRPYNEQFF
TRBJ2-3	TRBV11-2	CASSLLGTTDYTDTQYF
TRBJ2-1	TRBV10-3	CAISADSNEQFF
TRBJ2-5	TRBV2	CASSGEGPRTQYF
TRBJ2-3	TRBV18	CASSPIPSVTDTQYF
TRBJ2-1	TRBV7-9	CASSRGQGDYNEQFF
TRBJ1-6	TRBV7-8	CASSERGQGSNSPLHF
TRBJ2-1	TRBV10-1	CASSESALRAGSSYNEQFF
TRBJ1-5	TRBV27	CASSLGTGRYQPQHF
TRBJ1-2	TRBV19	CASSTDYRENYGYTF
TRBJ2-2	TRBV29-1	CSVEYRATGELFF
TRBJ1-1	TRBV19	CASRPGQAPNTEAFF
TRBJ2-2	TRBV10-1	CASSVKQGAGELFF
TRBJ2-1	TRBV7-8	CASSIERGAQGNEQFF
TRBJ2-1	TRBV4-1	CASSHVQRGGTYNEQFF
TRBJ1-5	TRBV15	CATSRDRGQLYSNQPQHF
TRBJ1-2	TRBV27	CASSSNTGNRGYTF
TRBJ1-5	TRBV10-2	CASSTDRGLGQPQHF
TRBJ2-1	TRBV6-5	CASSYLRAGGTHEQFF
TRBJ2-5	TRBV7-9	CASEGGGRETQYF